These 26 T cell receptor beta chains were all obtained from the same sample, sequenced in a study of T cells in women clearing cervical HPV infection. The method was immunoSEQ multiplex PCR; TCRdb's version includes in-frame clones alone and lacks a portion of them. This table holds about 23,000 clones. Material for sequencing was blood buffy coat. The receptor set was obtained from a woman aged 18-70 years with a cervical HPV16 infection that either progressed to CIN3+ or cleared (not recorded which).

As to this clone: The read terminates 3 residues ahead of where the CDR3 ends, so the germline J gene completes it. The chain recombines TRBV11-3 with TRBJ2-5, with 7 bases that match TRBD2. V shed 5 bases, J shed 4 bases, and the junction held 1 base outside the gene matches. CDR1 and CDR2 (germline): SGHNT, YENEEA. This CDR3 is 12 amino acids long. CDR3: CASSTGGETQYF. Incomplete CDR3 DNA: TGTGCCAGCAGCACGGGGGGAGAGACC.

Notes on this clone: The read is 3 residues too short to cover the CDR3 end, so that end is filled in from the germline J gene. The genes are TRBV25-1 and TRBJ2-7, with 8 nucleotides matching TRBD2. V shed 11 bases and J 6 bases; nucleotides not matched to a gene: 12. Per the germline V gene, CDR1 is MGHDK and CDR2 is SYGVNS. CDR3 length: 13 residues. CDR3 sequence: CASSTRGVIEQYF. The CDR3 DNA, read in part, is TGTGCCTCTTCTACGCGGGGGGTTATCGAG.

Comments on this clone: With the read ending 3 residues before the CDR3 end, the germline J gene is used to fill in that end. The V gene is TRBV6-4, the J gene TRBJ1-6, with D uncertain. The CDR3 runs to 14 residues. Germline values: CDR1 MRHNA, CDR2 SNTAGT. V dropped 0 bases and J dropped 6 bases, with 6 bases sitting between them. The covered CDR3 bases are TGTGCCAGCAGTGACTCTCCGGGTAATTCACCC. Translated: CASSDSPGNSP. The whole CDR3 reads CASSDSPGNSPLHF.

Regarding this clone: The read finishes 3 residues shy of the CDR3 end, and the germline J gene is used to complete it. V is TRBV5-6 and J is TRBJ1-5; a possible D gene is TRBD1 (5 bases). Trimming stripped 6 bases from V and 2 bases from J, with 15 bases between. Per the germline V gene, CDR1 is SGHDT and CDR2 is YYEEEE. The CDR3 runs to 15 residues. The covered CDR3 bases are TGTGCCAGCACCCGTGGGGTGGGGCGCAATCAGCCC. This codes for CASTRGVGRNQP. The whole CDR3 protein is CASTRGVGRNQPQHF.

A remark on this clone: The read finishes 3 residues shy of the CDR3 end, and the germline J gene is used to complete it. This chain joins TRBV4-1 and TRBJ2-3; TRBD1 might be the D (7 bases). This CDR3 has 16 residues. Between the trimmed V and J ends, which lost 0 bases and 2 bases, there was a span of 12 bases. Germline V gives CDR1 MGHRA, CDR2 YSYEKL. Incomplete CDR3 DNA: TGCGCCAGCAGCCAAGAAGGAGGGGGCGACACAGATACG. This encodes CASSQEGGGDTDT. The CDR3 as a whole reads CASSQEGGGDTDTQYF.

The CDR3 reads CASSSTGTGEGNTIYF. Incomplete CDR3 DNA: TGTGCCAGCAGCTCCACCGGGACAGGAGAAGGAAACACC. The chain uses TRBV7-6 and TRBJ1-3, with TRBD1 matching 8 bases. The read is 3 residues too short to cover the CDR3 end, so that end is filled in from the germline J gene. The CDR3 sequence is 16 residues long. Germline V gene lookup returns CDR1 SGHVS and CDR2 FNYEAQ. Trimming at V came to 4 bases and at J to 4 bases, leaving 9 bases not matched to a gene.

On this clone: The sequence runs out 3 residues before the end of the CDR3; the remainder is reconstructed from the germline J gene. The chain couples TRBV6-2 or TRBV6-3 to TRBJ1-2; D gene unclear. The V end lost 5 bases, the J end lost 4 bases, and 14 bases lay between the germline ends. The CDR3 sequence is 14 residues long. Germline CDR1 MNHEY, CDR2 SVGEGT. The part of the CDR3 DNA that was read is TGTGCCAGCAGTACACCGGAACAGCCCTATGGC. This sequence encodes CASSTPEQPYG. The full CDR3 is CASSTPEQPYGYTF.

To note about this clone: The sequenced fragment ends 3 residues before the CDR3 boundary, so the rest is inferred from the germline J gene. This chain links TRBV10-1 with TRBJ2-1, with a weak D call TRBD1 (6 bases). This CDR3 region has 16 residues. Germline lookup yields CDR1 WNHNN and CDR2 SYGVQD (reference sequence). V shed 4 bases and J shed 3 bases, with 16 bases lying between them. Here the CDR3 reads CASSGTQGTFYNEQFF. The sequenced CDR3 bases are TGCGCCAGCAGTGGTACTCAGGGGACCTTCTACAATGAG.

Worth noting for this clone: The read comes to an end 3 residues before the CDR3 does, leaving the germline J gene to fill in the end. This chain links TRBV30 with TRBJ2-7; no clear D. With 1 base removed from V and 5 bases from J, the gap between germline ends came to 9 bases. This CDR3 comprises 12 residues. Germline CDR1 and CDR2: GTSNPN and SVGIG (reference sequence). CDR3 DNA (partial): TGTGCCTGGAGTGAAAGGTTCCACGAG. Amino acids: CAWSERFHE. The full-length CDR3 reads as CAWSERFHEQYF. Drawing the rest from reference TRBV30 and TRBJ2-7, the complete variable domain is SQTIHQWPATLVQPVGSPLSLECTVEGTSNPNLYWYRQAAGRGLQLLFYSVGIGQISSEVPQNLSASRPQDRQFILSSKKLLLSDSGFYLCAWSERFHEQYFGPGTRLTVT.

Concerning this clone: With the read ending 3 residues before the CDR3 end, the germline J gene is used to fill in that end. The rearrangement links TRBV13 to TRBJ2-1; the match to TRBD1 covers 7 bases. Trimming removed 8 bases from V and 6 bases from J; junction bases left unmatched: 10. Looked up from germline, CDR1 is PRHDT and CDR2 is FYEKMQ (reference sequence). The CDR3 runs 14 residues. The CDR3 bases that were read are TGTGCCAGCCAGGACAGGACCCCAGGCAATGAG. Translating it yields CASQDRTPGNE. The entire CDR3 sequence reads CASQDRTPGNEQFF.

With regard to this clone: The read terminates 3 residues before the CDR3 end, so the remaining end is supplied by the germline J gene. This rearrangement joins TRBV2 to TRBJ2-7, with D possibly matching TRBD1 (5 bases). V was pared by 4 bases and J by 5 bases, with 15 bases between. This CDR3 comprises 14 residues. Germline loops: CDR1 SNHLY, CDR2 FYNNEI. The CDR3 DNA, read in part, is TGTGCCAGCAGTGTAGAAGGGGCGCAAAACGAG. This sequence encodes CASSVEGAQNE. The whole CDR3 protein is CASSVEGAQNEQYF.

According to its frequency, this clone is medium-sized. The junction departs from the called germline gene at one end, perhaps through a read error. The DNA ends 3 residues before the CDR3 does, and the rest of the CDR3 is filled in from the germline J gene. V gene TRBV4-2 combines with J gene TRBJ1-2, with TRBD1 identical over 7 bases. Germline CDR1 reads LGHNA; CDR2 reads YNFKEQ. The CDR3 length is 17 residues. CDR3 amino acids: CASSQDPRNRGTSGYTF. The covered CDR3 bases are TGCGCCAGCAGCCAAGATCCAAGGAACAGGGGAACAAGTGGC.

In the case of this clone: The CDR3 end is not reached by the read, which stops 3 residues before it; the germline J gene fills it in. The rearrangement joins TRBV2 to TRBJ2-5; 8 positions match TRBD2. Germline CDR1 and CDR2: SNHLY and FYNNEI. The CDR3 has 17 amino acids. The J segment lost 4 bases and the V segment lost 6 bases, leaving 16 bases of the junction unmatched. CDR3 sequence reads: CASSRRVQRGFPETQYF. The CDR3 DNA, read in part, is TGTGCCAGCAGCCGGAGGGTCCAGCGGGGGTTCCCAGAGACC.

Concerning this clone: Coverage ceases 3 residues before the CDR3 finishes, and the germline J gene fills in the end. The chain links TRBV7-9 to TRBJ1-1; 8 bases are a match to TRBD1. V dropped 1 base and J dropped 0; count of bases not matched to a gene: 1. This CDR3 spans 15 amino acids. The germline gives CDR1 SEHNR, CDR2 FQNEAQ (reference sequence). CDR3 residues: CASSLGQGMNTEAFF. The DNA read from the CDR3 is TGTGCCAGCAGCTTAGGACAGGGGATGAACACTGAA.

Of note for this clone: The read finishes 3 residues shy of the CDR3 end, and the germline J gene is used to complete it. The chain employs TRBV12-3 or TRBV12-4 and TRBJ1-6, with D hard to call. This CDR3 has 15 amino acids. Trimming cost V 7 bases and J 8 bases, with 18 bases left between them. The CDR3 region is CASTYARSLDSPLHF. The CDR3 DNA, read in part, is TGTGCCAGCACTTATGCAAGGTCTCTCGATTCACCC.

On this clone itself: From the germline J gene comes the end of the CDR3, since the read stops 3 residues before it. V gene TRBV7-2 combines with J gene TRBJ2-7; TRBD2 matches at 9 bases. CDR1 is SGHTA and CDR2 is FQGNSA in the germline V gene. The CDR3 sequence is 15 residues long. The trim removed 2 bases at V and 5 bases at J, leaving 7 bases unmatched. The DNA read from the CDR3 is TGTGCCAGCAGCTTAACCAGCGGGGGGTCCCACGAG. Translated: CASSLTSGGSHE. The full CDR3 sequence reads CASSLTSGGSHEQYF.

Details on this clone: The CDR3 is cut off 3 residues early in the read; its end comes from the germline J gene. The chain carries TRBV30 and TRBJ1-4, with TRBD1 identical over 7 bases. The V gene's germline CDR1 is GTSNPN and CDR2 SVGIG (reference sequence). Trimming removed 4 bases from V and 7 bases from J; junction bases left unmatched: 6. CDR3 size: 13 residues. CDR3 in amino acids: CAWNDRVGEKLFF. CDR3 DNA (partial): TGTGCCTGGAACGACAGGGTTGGTGAAAAA.

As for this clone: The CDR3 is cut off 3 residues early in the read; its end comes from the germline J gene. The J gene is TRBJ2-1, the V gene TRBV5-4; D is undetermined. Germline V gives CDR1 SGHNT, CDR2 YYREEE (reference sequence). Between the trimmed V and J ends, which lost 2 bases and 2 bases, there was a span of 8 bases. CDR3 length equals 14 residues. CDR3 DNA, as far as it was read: TGTGCCAGCAGCTTTGGCAGAGCCTACAATGAG. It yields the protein CASSFGRAYNE. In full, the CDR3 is CASSFGRAYNEQFF. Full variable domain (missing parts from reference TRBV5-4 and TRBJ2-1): ETGVTQSPTHLIKTRGQQVTLRCSSQSGHNTVSWYQQALGQGPQFIFQYYREEENGRGNFPPRFSGLQFPNYSSELNVNALELDDSALYLCASSFGRAYNEQFFGPGTRLTVL.

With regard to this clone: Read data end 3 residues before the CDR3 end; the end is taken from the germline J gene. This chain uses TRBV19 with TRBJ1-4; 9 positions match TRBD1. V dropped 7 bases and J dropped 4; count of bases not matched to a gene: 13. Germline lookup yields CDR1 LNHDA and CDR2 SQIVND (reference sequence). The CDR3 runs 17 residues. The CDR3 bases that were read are TGTGCCAGTAAGCCGGGACAGGGCCTTTCGGGTAATGAAAAA. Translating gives CASKPGQGLSGNEK. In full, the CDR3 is CASKPGQGLSGNEKLFF.

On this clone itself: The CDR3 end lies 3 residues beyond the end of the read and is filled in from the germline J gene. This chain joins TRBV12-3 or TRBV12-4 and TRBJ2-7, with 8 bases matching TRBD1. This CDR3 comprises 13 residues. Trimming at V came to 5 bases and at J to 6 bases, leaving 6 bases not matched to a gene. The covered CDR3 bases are TGTGCCAGCAGTCGACAGGGGCAAGGCGAG. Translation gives CASSRQGQGE. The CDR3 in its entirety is CASSRQGQGEQYF.

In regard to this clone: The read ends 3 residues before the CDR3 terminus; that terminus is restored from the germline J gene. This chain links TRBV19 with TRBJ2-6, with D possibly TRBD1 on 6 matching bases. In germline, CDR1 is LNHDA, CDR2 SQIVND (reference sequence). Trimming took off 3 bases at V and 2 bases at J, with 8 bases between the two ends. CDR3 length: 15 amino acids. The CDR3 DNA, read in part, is TGTGCCAGTAGTATCAGGGGCGCTGGGGCCAACGTC. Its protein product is CASSIRGAGANV. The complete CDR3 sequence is CASSIRGAGANVLTF.

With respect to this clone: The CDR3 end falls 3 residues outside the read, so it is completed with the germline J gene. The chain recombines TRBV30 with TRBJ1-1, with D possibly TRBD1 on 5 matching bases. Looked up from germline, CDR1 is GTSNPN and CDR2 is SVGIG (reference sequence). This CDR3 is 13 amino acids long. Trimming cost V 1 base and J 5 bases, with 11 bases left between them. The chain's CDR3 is CAWSAQGNTEAFF. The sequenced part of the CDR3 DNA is TGTGCCTGGAGTGCCCAGGGAAATACTGAA.

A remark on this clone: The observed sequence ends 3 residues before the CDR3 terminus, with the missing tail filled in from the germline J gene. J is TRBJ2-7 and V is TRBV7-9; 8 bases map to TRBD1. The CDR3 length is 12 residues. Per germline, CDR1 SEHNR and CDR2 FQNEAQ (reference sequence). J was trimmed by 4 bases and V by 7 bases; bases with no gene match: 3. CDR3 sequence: CASIGQGYEQYF. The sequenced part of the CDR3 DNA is TGTGCCAGCATCGGACAGGGATACGAG.

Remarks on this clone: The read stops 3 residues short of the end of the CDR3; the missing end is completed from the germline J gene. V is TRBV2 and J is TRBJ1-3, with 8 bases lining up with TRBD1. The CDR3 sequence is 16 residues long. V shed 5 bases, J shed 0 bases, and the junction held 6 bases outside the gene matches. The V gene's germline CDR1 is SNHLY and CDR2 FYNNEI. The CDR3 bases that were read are TGTGCCAGCAGTTTAAACAGGGGGAGCTCTGGAAACACC. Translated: CASSLNRGSSGNT. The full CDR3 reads CASSLNRGSSGNTIYF.

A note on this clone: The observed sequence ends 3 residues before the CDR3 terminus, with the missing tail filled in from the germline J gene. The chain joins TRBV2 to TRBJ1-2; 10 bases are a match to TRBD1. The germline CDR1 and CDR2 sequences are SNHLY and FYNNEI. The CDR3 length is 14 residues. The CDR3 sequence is CASSGTGAARGYTF. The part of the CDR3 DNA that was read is TGTGCCAGCAGCGGGACAGGGGCGGCGAGGGGC.

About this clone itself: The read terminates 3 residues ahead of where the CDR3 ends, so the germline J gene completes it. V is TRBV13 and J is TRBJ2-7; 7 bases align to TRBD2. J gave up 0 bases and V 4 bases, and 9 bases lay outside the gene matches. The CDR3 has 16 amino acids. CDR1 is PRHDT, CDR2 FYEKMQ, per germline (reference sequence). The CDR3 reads CASSSFSGRSSYEQYF. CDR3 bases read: TGTGCCAGCAGCTCATTTAGCGGGCGCAGCTCCTACGAG.